Detailed here is one T cell receptor beta chain. This clonotype has a count of ten or more. The clone's antigen remains unknown. At one end, the junction sequence differs from germline, possibly due to a read error. The library relied on RT-PCR. The sample was run on an Illumina MiSeq. TCRdb took the public reads, trimmed them with fastp at Q25, ran MiXCR for clone calling and kept in-frame beta chains. For every CDR3 protein sequence, its rows merge into one entry that carries the most common genes and DNA. This sample holds 550,000 to 750,000 distinct CDR3 sequences; approximately 15% were observed only once. About 3.9% of the sample belongs to the ten largest clones. The data originate from a study (dated by TCRdb to the mid-2010s). Via the germline V gene, CDR1 is SGHTA and CDR2 FQGNSA. The CDR3, cysteine through phenylalanine, is 12 amino acids long. Only CDR3 DNA remains: 36 bases, in frame from the first base.

The sequenced sample consisted of memory CD4+ T cells from blood. The clonotype was recovered from a female donor in good health, serving as a healthy control. In this chain, TRBV7-2 is recombined with TRBJ2-5; the D gene remains uncertain. The CDR3 reads CASSLSGETQYF. The base sequence is TGCGCCAGCAGCTTATCCGGGGAGACCCAGTACTTC.